The T cell receptor (beta chain) under discussion was sequenced for a study of blood T cell repertoires in COVID-19. Looking at the study overall: Acute and convalescent COVID-19 specimens originated in the United States, Italy and Spain.

The CDR3 runs 17 residues. Trimming removed 0 bases from V and 8 bases from J; junction bases left unmatched: 14. CDR1 is SGDLS and CDR2 is YYNGEE in the germline V gene. Produced via immunoSEQ multiplex PCR; TCRdb's table is partial and in-frame only. Among about 250,000 clones listed, around 90% were seen once. This chain joins TRBV9 and TRBJ1-2; the match to TRBD1 covers 9 bases. The source of this sequence is a man younger than 35 with active or convalescent COVID-19. The specimen sequenced was peripheral blood. In DNA form, the CDR3 reads TGTGCCAGCAGCGTAGCTGGAGGGACAGGGATTTTAGGAGGCTACACCTTC. Translated: CASSVAGGTGILGGYTF. Full variable domain (missing parts from reference TRBV9 and TRBJ1-2): DSGVTQTPKHLITATGQRVTLRCSPRSGDLSVYWYQQSLDQGLQFLIQYYNGEERAKGNILERFSAQQFPDLHSELNLSSLELGDSALYFCASSVAGGTGILGGYTFGSGTRLTVV.